Sequencing of this T cell receptor beta chain was carried out in a study of metastatic and nonmetastatic thyroid tumors. TCRdb used MiXCR to call clones anew from the PCR reads. The table includes about 15,000 clones, roughly 26% detected once. Study-wide results and limits: Within blood and tumor, benign nodules reportedly had significantly lower TCR beta diversity than malignant thyroid tumors did.

Patients underwent thyroid surgery, and none had received any treatment before it. Germline CDR1 KGHDR, CDR2 SFDVKD. The length of the CDR3 is 12 residues. V was cut by 1 base and J by 5 bases, with 5 bases left in between. In the case of this clone: As yet, its antigen is unknown.

Sequenced sample: adjacent normal tissue. This chain links TRBV24-1 with TRBJ2-7; no reliable D call. This sequence originates from a female donor with papillary thyroid cancer or a benign thyroid nodule (not recorded which). Some clones in this sample may be carry-over from other donors' samples. In nucleotides, the CDR3 is TGTGCCACCAGTGATTTAGAGGACGAGCAGTACTTC. It specifies CATSDLEDEQYF.